This entry describes one TCR beta chain. Its antigen remains unidentified. Across several immunoSEQ plates, the genomic DNA of each subset was split evenly. Replicate sorted-subset PCRs were loaded with 150 to 250 ng DNA, approximately 31,000 T cell genomes. Measured with immunoSEQ multiplex PCR; TCRdb has only the in-frame clones, and not every one. The data contain about 2.1 million clones, around 93% of them singletons. The source of the sample is a study of shared clonotypes between healthy human individuals. Trimming removed 3 bases at V and 4 bases at J, with 9 bases between. This CDR3 is built from 13 residues. The germline CDR1 and CDR2 sequences are MDHEN and SYDVKM. Notes on the study in general: Specimens sampled were limited to blood, with tissue repertoires likely differing.

Naive CD8 cells comprised CD45RO-negative, CCR7-positively selected cells, excluding terminally differentiated effector memory CD45RA+ cells. The chain combines TRBV28 with TRBJ1-2; no reliable D call. The TCR was taken from a man aged 18 to 30 in good health. Some clones in this sample may be carry-over from other donors' samples. Sequenced input: naive CD8+ T cells from PBMCs. CDR3 in amino acids: CASSLEESYGYTF. CDR3 nucleotides: TGTGCCAGCAGTTTGGAGGAGTCCTATGGCTACACCTTC.